This entry lists 12 T cell receptor beta chains sequenced from one sample in a study of identical twins. From the 5' RACE reads, TCRdb called clonotypes with MiXCR, one entry per CDR3 protein. The sample contains hundreds of thousands of distinct CDR3 sequences, roughly 7% of which appear only once. These same records also appear under a second study, on yellow fever vaccine responses in identical twins.

The sequenced material came from memory (CD45RO+) T cells sorted from blood. The receptors were gathered from a woman aged 18-30 years in good health.

This clonotype was recorded at least ten times. The chain employs TRBV7-2 and TRBJ1-5, with D hard to call. CDR1 and CDR2 from the germline V gene are SGHTA and FQGNSA. The V gene lost 2 bases and the J gene lost 0 bases, with 8 bases spanning the gap. CDR3 length: 15 residues. CDR3 protein: CASSLWGVSNQPQHF. Here the CDR3 DNA reads TGTGCCAGCAGCTTATGGGGAGTTAGCAATCAGCCCCAGCATTTT.

This clonotype was seen ten or more times. The V call is TRBV4-1, the J call TRBJ1-3; TRBD1 might be the D (5 bases). Germline CDR1 and CDR2: MGHRA and YSYEKL. The V end lost 1 base, the J end lost 4 bases, and 20 bases lay between the germline ends. This CDR3 is 18 amino acids long. CDR3 DNA sequence: TGCGCCAGCAGCCAAGTAGATATGGGACTTATCCTCGGAAACACCATATATTTT. Its protein product is CASSQVDMGLILGNTIYF.

This clonotype showed up many times. This chain uses TRBV5-1 with TRBJ2-7; D gene uncertain. The CDR3 covers 15 residues. The germline V gene has CDR1 SGHRS and CDR2 YFSETQ. V lost 1 base, J lost 3 bases, and 14 bases lay in between. The CDR3 sequence: CASSLSVGTGYEQYV. The CDR3 bases are TGCGCCAGCAGCTTGAGTGTCGGCACGGGCTACGAGCAGTACGTC.

The chain joins TRBV20-1 to TRBJ2-7, with TRBD2 identical over 7 bases. This CDR3 spans 15 amino acids. J was trimmed by 4 bases and V by 5 bases; bases with no gene match: 14. The V gene's germline CDR1 is DFQATT and CDR2 SNEGSKA (reference sequence). As DNA, the CDR3 is TGCAGTGCTTCCCCCGCCCAGCGGGAAAGGTACGAGCAGTACTTC. Translating gives CSASPAQRERYEQYF.

The rearrangement uses TRBV6-1 and TRBJ2-5; D might be TRBD1 (6 bases). Trimming removed 6 bases at V and 1 base at J, with 15 bases between. Germline V gene data show CDR1 as MNHNS and CDR2 as SASEGT. The CDR3 is 15 residues long. Here the CDR3 DNA reads TGTGCCAGCAGCCCGGACAGCCAGTTCCAAGAGACCCAGTACTTC. Translated: CASSPDSQFQETQYF.

The chain joins TRBV29-1 to TRBJ2-5, with TRBD1 as a possible D gene (5 bases). Germline loops: CDR1 SQVTM, CDR2 ANQGSEA. V dropped 6 bases and J dropped 2 bases, with 13 bases sitting between them. The CDR3 totals 13 residues. The CDR3 DNA is TGCAGCGTCCAAAGACAGCGTCAAGAGACCCAGTACTTC. Encoded protein: CSVQRQRQETQYF.

The chain is built from TRBV7-2 and TRBJ2-1; 10 bases line up with TRBD2. The trim removed 1 base at V and 8 bases at J, leaving 8 bases unmatched. Per the germline V gene, CDR1 is SGHTA and CDR2 is FQGNSA. The CDR3 covers 16 residues. The CDR3 DNA reads as TGTGCCAGCAGCTTAGGGGGGAAGCGGGAGGGCCATGAGCAGTTCTTC. Protein product: CASSLGGKREGHEQFF. Drawing the rest from reference TRBV7-2 and TRBJ2-1, the complete variable domain is GAGVSQSPSNKVTEKGKDVELRCDPISGHTALYWYRQSLGQGLEFLIYFQGNSAPDKSGLPSDRFSAERTGGSVSTLTIQRTQQEDSAVYLCASSLGGKREGHEQFFGPGTRLTVL.

This clonotype has a count of ten or more. V and J are TRBV20-1 and TRBJ2-2; 8 positions agree with TRBD2. CDR3 length: 14 amino acids. Germline V gene lookup returns CDR1 DFQATT and CDR2 SNEGSKA (reference sequence). The J segment lost 4 bases and the V segment lost 7 bases, leaving 8 bases of the junction unmatched. Here the CDR3 DNA reads TGCAGTGTCCCGATCGGGGGGGCCACCGGGGAGCTGTTTTTT. Translating gives CSVPIGGATGELFF.

This clonotype has a handful of counts. The rearrangement links TRBV9 to TRBJ2-7, with a possible D match to TRBD2 (5 bases). The CDR3 extends over 19 amino acids. The germline V gene encodes CDR1 SGDLS and CDR2 YYNGEE. With 0 bases removed from V and 3 bases from J, the gap between germline ends came to 25 bases. CDR3 DNA: TGTGCCAGCAGCGTAGACGGGGAAGTTAGTCCGTCCACGGGCTACGAGCAGTACGTC. Its translation is CASSVDGEVSPSTGYEQYV.

The table lists this clonotype with many counts. V is TRBV4-2 and J is TRBJ1-5, with D perhaps matching TRBD1 (5 bases). V was shortened by 1 base and J by 2 bases, with 18 bases between the two germline ends. The CDR3 is 18 amino acids. Per the germline V gene, CDR1 is LGHNA and CDR2 is YNFKEQ. The CDR3 DNA reads TGTGCCAGCAGCCAAGGCGTTATGGGGGGGGATGGCAATCAGCCCCAGCATTTT. Residues: CASSQGVMGGDGNQPQHF.

As for this clonotype: A much larger clonotype is one base distant, so this may be a read error. The DNA is omitted, as the CDR3 cannot be located on it reliably, and the CDR3 follows TCRdb's listing. CDR3: CSARDSGGLSWELFF. The chain joins TRBV20-1 to TRBJ2-2; the table gives TRBD2 as D, unverified against the DNA. Germline CDR1 DFQATT, CDR2 SNEGSKA (reference sequence). 15 amino acids form the CDR3, both terminal residues included.

This clonotype has just a few counts. V gene TRBV5-6 combines with J gene TRBJ2-1; TRBD2 matches 14 bases. Germline loops: CDR1 SGHDT, CDR2 YYEEEE. J gave up 2 bases and V 2 bases, and 6 bases lay outside the gene matches. The CDR3 consists of 18 residues. CDR3 residues: CASSFGTSGRRTYNEQFF. The CDR3 DNA reads as TGTGCCAGCAGCTTTGGGACTAGCGGGAGAAGGACCTACAATGAGCAGTTCTTC.